This TCR beta chain stems from a study of T cell changes during pregnancy in multiple sclerosis. The assay was immunoSEQ multiplex PCR, and TCRdb's table has in-frame clones only and misses some. The repertoire holds about 52,000 clones, with 92% as singletons. This TCR came from a female donor with multiple sclerosis, enrolled in a pregnancy study. The material sequenced was CD4+ T cells from peripheral blood mononuclear cells, taken in the third trimester of pregnancy.

The CDR3 region is CASSTRVGSEKLFF. The DNA of the CDR3 is TGTGCCAGCAGTACCAGGGTGGGAAGTGAAAAACTGTTTTTT. This chain uses TRBV9 with TRBJ1-4; maybe TRBD1 (5 bases). Trimming shortened V by 5 bases and J by 7 bases, and 15 bases separated the two germline ends. CDR3 length equals 14 residues. CDR1 is SGDLS and CDR2 is YYNGEE in the germline V gene.